This T cell receptor (beta chain) was sequenced in a study of T and B cells in COVID-19 patients. Across the whole study: Blood was sampled from COVID-19 patients who were either actively infected or recovered.

Findings and caveats of the study: Patients with COVID-19 reportedly showed strongly skewed T cell receptor beta variable and joining gene usage. Of under 2,500 TCR clusters found only in the recovered cohort, a few dozen had low generation probability.

Multiplex PCR with BIOMED2 TRB-A/B primer pools amplified TRB rearrangements. TCRdb reprocessed the multiplex PCR reads via MiXCR and lists one record per CDR3 protein. This table has over 5,000 distinct CDR3 sequences, about a third appearing once. Blood genomic DNA input for TRB amplification was roughly 250-500 ng. Germline V CDR1 and CDR2: SGHVS, FNYEAQ. There are 13 residues in the CDR3. V lost 1 base and J lost 4, with 8 bases in between. On this clonotype itself: Its antigen is not identified.

The specimen sequenced was blood. The chain uses TRBV7-6 and TRBJ2-7; D gene unclear. The TCR sequence derives from a human donor with active COVID-19. Written as DNA, the CDR3 is TGTGCCAGCAGCTTAGGGGTTGGGTACGAGCAGTACTTC. It yields the protein CASSLGVGYEQYF.